These T cell receptor beta chains were read from a single sample in a study of blood T cell repertoires in COVID-19. Data came from immunoSEQ multiplex PCR; TCRdb stores just in-frame clones and leaves some out. The sample contains 300,000 or so clones, around 88% of which appear only once. The material sequenced was peripheral blood. The receptors stem from a woman between 45 and 65 years old with acute or convalescent COVID-19. Both conserved end residues are part of each CDR3. The order of the fields is clone size, V gene, D gene, J gene, CDR3 DNA, CDR3 protein. D genes are given only for firm matches. Expanded clones are given a class, and other clones once, few, many or no size at all.

clone_size: .
v_call: TRBV16
d_call: .
j_call: TRBJ2-7
cdr3_nt: TGTGCCAGCAGCCAATCGATCACATCCTCCTACGAGCAGTACTTC
cdr3_aa: CASSQSITSSYEQYF

clone_size: .
v_call: TRBV18
d_call: .
j_call: TRBJ2-1
cdr3_nt: TGTGCCAGCTCACCATGGGGGACTGACAATGAGCAGTTCTTC
cdr3_aa: CASSPWGTDNEQFF

clone_size: few
v_call: TRBV5-1
d_call: .
j_call: TRBJ1-4
cdr3_nt: TGCGCCAGCAGCTTGGCGCTCCGGAGGACGACTAATGAAAAACTGTTTTTT
cdr3_aa: CASSLALRRTTNEKLFF

clone_size: .
v_call: TRBV7-2
d_call: .
j_call: TRBJ1-4
cdr3_nt: TGTGCCAGCAGCTCCTGGACTGAGCGGGGTGAAAAACTGTTTTTT
cdr3_aa: CASSSWTERGEKLFF

clone_size: once
v_call: TRBV6-5
d_call: .
j_call: TRBJ1-3
cdr3_nt: TGTGCCAGCAGTTACGTTTGGTCCCAGACTGGAAACACCATATATTTT
cdr3_aa: CASSYVWSQTGNTIYF

clone_size: .
v_call: TRBV19
d_call: TRBD1
j_call: TRBJ1-6
cdr3_nt: TGTGCCAGTAGTCACGGCGGGGACAGCGTTCTGCAGGTCCACTTT
cdr3_aa: CASSHGGDSVLQVHF

clone_size: .
v_call: TRBV28
d_call: .
j_call: TRBJ2-3
cdr3_nt: TGTGCCACGGATCAAAGAGGCGGGGTGACAGATACGCAGTATTTT
cdr3_aa: CATDQRGGVTDTQYF

clone_size: .
v_call: TRBV6-5
d_call: TRBD1
j_call: TRBJ1-5
cdr3_nt: TGTGCCAGCAGTTACGACAGGGTAGGCAATCAGCCCCAGCATTTT
cdr3_aa: CASSYDRVGNQPQHF

clone_size: .
v_call: TRBV10-2
d_call: TRBD1
j_call: TRBJ1-4
cdr3_nt: TGCGCCAGCAGTGGGACAGGTCGGGATGAAAAACTGTTTTTT
cdr3_aa: CASSGTGRDEKLFF

clone_size: .
v_call: TRBV5-1
d_call: .
j_call: TRBJ1-2
cdr3_nt: TGCGCCAGCAGCTCCCCATCGGGTAACTATGGCTACACCTTC
cdr3_aa: CASSSPSGNYGYTF

clone_size: .
v_call: TRBV4-1
d_call: TRBD2
j_call: TRBJ2-2
cdr3_nt: TGCGCCAGCAGCCACTTGGCGGGAGGGACCGGGGAGCTGTTTTTT
cdr3_aa: CASSHLAGGTGELFF